A selection of T cell receptor beta chains follows, all from one sample in a study of cytomegalovirus exposure and HLA in healthy donors. Produced via immunoSEQ multiplex PCR; TCRdb's table is partial and in-frame only. The profile shows about 150,000 clones, less than 85% of them singletons. The sample was PBMCs. These receptors were taken from a woman aged 55-69 years in good health and CMV-seropositive. The CDR3 runs from the conserved cysteine through the conserved F or W. The order of the fields is J gene, CDR3 length, V gene, CDR3 protein.

>TRBJ1-5|16|TRBV30
CAWSVRTGDGGQPQHF
>TRBJ2-7|15|TRBV5-5
CASSLTVQEVYEQYF
>TRBJ1-5|13|TRBV10-3
CAISESGGQPQHF
>TRBJ2-7|15|TRBV4-1
CASSQVWADDYEQYF
>TRBJ2-1|17|TRBV4-1
CASSQASSGRRYNEQFF
>TRBJ1-5|17|TRBV2
CASSEGRLVGGDQPQHF
>TRBJ2-7|15|TRBV27
CASSLTGLAPYEQYF
>TRBJ2-3|16|TRBV7-2
CASSPGASGNTDTQYF
>TRBJ1-4|14|TRBV9
CASSVGTGSEKLFF
>TRBJ1-2|15|TRBV10-3
CAIRKESTGNVGYTF
>TRBJ1-1|11|TRBV18
CASGEGTEAFF
>TRBJ1-4|14|TRBV6-5
CASMAGSSNEKLFF
>TRBJ2-5|14|TRBV7-9
CASTQAGGGETQYF
>TRBJ1-2|15|TRBV27
CASSLRQGFSYGYTF
>TRBJ1-4|16|TRBV9
CASSTGTGVSNEKLFF
>TRBJ1-6|15|TRBV5-1
CASSRSGQENSPLHF
>TRBJ2-1|15|TRBV10-3
CAIRPGLGGYNEQFF
>TRBJ2-5|11|TRBV29-1
CSARGQETQYF
>TRBJ1-2|14|TRBV5-1
CASSSAQGAHGYTF
>TRBJ2-7|13|TRBV28
CASRMTGSYEQYF
>TRBJ2-1|12|TRBV7-9
CASSYLTGEQFF
>TRBJ1-3|16|TRBV5-1
CASRAGDRSSGNTIYF
>TRBJ1-5|17|TRBV28
CASSYPGVNRGPQPQHF
>TRBJ1-1|13|TRBV5-1
CASSLELDTEAFF
>TRBJ2-7|15|TRBV21-1
CASSKTGAGCYEQYF
>TRBJ2-1|15|TRBV2
CASSEGAQGVNEQFF